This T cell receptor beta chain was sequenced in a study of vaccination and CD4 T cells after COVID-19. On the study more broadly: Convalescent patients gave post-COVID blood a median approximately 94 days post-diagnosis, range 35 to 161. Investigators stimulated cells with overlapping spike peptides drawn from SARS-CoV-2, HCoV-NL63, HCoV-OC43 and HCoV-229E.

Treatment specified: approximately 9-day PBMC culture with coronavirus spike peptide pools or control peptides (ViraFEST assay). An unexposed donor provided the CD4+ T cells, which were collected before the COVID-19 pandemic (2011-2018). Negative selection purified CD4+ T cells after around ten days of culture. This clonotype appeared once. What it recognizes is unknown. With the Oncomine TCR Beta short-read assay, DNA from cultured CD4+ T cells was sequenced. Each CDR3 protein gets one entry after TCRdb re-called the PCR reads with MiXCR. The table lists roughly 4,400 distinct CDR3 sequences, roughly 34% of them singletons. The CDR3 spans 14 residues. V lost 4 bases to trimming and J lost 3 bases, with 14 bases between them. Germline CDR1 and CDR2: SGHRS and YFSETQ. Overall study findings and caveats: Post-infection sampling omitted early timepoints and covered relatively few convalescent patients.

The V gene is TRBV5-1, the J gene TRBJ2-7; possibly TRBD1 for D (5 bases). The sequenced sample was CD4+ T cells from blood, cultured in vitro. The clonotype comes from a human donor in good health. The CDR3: CASSQAGWGYEQYF. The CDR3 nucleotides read TGCGCCAGCAGCCAGGCAGGGTGGGGCTACGAGCAGTACTTC.